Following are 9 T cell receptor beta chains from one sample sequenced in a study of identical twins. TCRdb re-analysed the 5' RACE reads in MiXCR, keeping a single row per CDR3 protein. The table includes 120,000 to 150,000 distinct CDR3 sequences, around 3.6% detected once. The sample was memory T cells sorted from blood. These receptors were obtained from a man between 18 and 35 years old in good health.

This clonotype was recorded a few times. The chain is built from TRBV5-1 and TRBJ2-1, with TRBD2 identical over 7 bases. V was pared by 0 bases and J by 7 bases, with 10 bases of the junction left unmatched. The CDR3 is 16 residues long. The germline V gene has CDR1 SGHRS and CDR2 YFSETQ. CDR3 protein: CASSLGPAPGGNEQFF. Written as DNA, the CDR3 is TGCGCCAGCAGCTTGGGCCCAGCGCCCGGGGGGAATGAGCAGTTCTTC. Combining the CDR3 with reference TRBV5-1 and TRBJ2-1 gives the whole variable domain KAGVTQTPRYLIKTRGQQVTLSCSPISGHRSVSWYQQTPGQGLQFLFEYFSETQRNKGNFPGRFSGRQFSNSRSEMNVSTLELGDSALYLCASSLGPAPGGNEQFFGPGTRLTVL.

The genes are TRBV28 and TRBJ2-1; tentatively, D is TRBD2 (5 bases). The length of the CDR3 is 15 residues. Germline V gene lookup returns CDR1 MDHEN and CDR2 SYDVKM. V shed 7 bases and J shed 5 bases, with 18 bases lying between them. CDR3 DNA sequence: TGTGCCAGCAAATTCGGACTTTTGGTCGACAATGAGCAGTTCTTC. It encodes CASKFGLLVDNEQFF. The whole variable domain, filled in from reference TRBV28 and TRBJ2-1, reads DVKVTQSSRYLVKRTGEKVFLECVQDMDHENMFWYRQDPGLGLRLIYFSYDVKMKEKGDIPEGYSVSREKKERFSLILESASTNQTSMYLCASKFGLLVDNEQFFGPGTRLTVL.

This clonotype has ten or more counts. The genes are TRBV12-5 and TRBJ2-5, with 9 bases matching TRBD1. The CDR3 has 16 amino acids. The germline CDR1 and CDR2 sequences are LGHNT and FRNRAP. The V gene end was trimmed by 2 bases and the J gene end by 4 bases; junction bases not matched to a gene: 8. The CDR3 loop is CASGLTSGQGGETQYF. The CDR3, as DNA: TGTGCTAGTGGTTTGACCTCGGGACAGGGCGGAGAGACCCAGTACTTC.

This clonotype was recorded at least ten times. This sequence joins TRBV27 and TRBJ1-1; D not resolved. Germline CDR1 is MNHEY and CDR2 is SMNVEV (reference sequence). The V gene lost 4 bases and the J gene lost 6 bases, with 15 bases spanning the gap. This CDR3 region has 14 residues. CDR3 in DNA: TGTGCCAGCAGTTCGACACCCCACCCGGCTGAAGCTTTCTTT. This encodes CASSSTPHPAEAFF.

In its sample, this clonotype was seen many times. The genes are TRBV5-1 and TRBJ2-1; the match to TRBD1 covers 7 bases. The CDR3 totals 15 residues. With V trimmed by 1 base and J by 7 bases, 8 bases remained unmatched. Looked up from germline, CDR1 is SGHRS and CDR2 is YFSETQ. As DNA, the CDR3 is TGCGCCAGCAGCTTGAGGGACAGCAGTAAGAATGAGCAGTTCTTC. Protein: CASSLRDSSKNEQFF.

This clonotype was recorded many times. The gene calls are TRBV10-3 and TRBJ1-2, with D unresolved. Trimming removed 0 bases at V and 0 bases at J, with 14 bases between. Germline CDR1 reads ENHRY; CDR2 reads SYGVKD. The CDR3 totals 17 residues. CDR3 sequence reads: CAISESQAPRANYGYTF. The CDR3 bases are TGTGCCATCAGTGAGTCTCAGGCCCCCCGAGCTAACTATGGCTACACCTTC.

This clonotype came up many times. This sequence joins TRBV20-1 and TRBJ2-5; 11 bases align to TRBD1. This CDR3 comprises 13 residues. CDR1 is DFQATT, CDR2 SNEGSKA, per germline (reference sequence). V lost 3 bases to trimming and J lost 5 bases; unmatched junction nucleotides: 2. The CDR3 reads CSASGTGGETQYF. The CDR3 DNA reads TGCAGTGCTAGCGGGACAGGGGGTGAGACCCAGTACTTC.

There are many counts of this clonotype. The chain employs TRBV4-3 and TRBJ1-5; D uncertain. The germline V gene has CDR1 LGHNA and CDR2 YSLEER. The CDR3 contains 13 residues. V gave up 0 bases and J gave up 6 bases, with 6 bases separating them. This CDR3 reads CASSQDIGQPQHF. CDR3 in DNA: TGCGCCAGCAGCCAAGATATAGGTCAGCCCCAGCATTTT.

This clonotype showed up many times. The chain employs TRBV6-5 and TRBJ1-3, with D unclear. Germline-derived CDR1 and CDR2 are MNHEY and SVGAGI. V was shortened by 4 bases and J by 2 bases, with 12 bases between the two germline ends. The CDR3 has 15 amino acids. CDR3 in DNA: TGTGCCAGCAGTTCGAGGGAGGCGGCTGGAAACACCATATATTTT. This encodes CASSSREAAGNTIYF.